Shown below are 27 T cell receptor beta chains from a single sample sequenced in a study of blood T cell repertoires in COVID-19. Produced via immunoSEQ multiplex PCR; TCRdb's table is partial and in-frame only. The sample includes fewer than 300,000 clones, more than 85% of them seen just once. Material for sequencing was PBMCs or T cells enriched from blood (not recorded which). These receptors all come from a man aged 40-49 years who had recovered from COVID-19.

The CDR3, as DNA: TGTGCCAGCATGTCGCAGGGGGCTTCACCCCTCCACTTT. Translated, it gives CASMSQGASPLHF. The chain joins TRBV25-1 to TRBJ1-6; 8 bases are a match to TRBD1. After removal of 7 bases from V and 9 bases from J, the junction contained 5 bases not matched to a gene. Per the germline V gene, CDR1 is MGHDK and CDR2 is SYGVNS. There are 13 residues in the CDR3.

J is TRBJ2-2 and V is TRBV10-3, with TRBD1 identical over 10 bases. The germline V gene has CDR1 ENHRY and CDR2 SYGVKD. J lost 7 bases, V lost 6 bases, and 17 bases had no gene match. The CDR3 has 18 amino acids. CDR3 loop: CAISANLGQGGSGGELFF. CDR3 bases: TGTGCCATCAGCGCAAACCTCGGACAGGGGGGATCGGGCGGGGAGCTGTTTTTT.

This chain connects TRBV6-5 to TRBJ2-7; weak D call: TRBD1 (6 bases). The V and J ends lost 6 bases and 4 bases respectively, with 19 bases between them. Looked up from germline, CDR1 is MNHEY and CDR2 is SVGAGI. The CDR3 length is 15 residues. The CDR3 DNA sequence: TGTGCCAGCAGGGTTCGGGACATGGGATCGTACGAGCAGTACTTC. Translated, it gives CASRVRDMGSYEQYF.

This sequence joins TRBV5-1 and TRBJ1-2; no firm D call. Trimming cost V 5 bases and J 6 bases, with 11 bases left between them. The CDR3 extends over 12 amino acids. From germline, CDR1 is SGHRS and CDR2 YFSETQ. In nucleotides, the CDR3 is TGCGCCAGCAGGTACAGTGAGCATGGCTACACCTTC. Protein: CASRYSEHGYTF.

The chain recombines TRBV7-7 with TRBJ2-5; D might be TRBD2 (6 bases). Germline CDR1 reads SSHAT; CDR2 reads FNYEAQ (reference sequence). This CDR3 comprises 15 residues. V lost 8 bases to trimming and J lost 5 bases, with 21 bases between them. CDR3 sequence (DNA): TGTGCCAGCGGCCCCTCGGGGGTTGCGGGGGAGACCCAGTACTTC. Amino acids: CASGPSGVAGETQYF.

The gene calls are TRBV3-1 (or the pseudogene TRBV3-2) and TRBJ2-4; TRBD2 agrees at 11 bases. The CDR3 is made up of 16 amino acids. V lost 3 bases and J lost 9; bases outside the gene matches: 10. CDR1 and CDR2 from the germline V gene are LGHDT and YNNKEL (reference sequence). CDR3 amino acids: CASSHWLAGGGGIQYF. The CDR3 DNA sequence: TGTGCCAGCAGCCATTGGCTAGCGGGGGGAGGAGGCATTCAGTACTTC.

V usage is TRBV2 and J usage is TRBJ1-2; no clear D. The CDR3 loop spans 15 amino acids. V lost 0 bases, J lost 4 bases, and 12 bases lay in between. Germline CDR1 reads SNHLY; CDR2 reads FYNNEI. Written as DNA, the CDR3 is TGTGCCAGCAGTGAAGCGCTTCCTAGGTCCTATGGCTACACCTTC. Amino acids: CASSEALPRSYGYTF.

The chain uses TRBV2 and TRBJ2-3, with TRBD1 identical over 11 bases. This CDR3 is built from 16 residues. Per germline, CDR1 SNHLY and CDR2 FYNNEI. With 10 bases clipped from V and 4 bases from J, the junction kept 13 bases outside the gene matches. This CDR3 reads CAMRNGDRGWADTQYF. The CDR3 DNA reads TGTGCCATGCGGAACGGGGACAGGGGGTGGGCAGATACGCAGTATTTT.

The chain has TRBV19 and TRBJ2-1; tentative D call: TRBD1 (5 bases). The V end was cut by 3 bases, the J end by 8 bases, with 20 bases between. CDR3 size: 16 residues. The germline V gene encodes CDR1 LNHDA and CDR2 SQIVND (reference sequence). CDR3 DNA sequence: TGTGCCAGTAGTATTATTCCCGGCAGGGCAGGCTATGAGCAGTTCTTC. Protein sequence: CASSIIPGRAGYEQFF.

The V gene is TRBV2, the J gene TRBJ1-1; possible D gene TRBD1, 5 bases. The V end was cut by 0 bases, the J end by 1 base, with 6 bases between. The CDR3 sequence is 14 residues long. Germline CDR1 and CDR2: SNHLY and FYNNEI. In DNA form, the CDR3 reads TGTGCCAGCAGTGAAGCCGGGGGGAACACTGAAGCTTTCTTT. Its translation is CASSEAGGNTEAFF.

This clone came up once. The chain has TRBV6-5 and TRBJ1-6; 9 bases are a match to TRBD1. Germline trimming cut 6 bases from V and 6 bases from J; bases unmatched to any gene: 3. Germline V gives CDR1 MNHEY, CDR2 SVGAGI. CDR3 length: 14 amino acids. The chain's CDR3 is CASRTTGGNSPLHF. The CDR3, as DNA: TGTGCCAGCAGAACGACAGGGGGTAATTCACCCCTCCACTTT.

Written as DNA, the CDR3 is TGTGCCAGCCTCCTCGGGGGGACACCCTACAATGAGCAGTTCTTC. It yields the protein CASLLGGTPYNEQFF. The rearrangement joins TRBV6-1 to TRBJ2-1, with a weak D call TRBD2 (7 bases). Trimming left V 8 bases short and J 2 bases short, with 16 bases between. The CDR3 runs to 15 residues. Looked up from germline, CDR1 is MNHNS and CDR2 is SASEGT.

The genes are TRBV3-1 (or the pseudogene TRBV3-2) and TRBJ2-5, with 9 bases identical to TRBD2. CDR1 is LGHDT, CDR2 YNNKEL, per germline (reference sequence). The CDR3 spans 15 residues. V was pared by 2 bases and J by 5 bases, with 6 bases of the junction left unmatched. CDR3 amino acids: CASSQLVAGVETQYF. The CDR3 nucleotides are TGTGCCAGCAGCCAATTGGTAGCGGGGGTGGAGACCCAGTACTTC.

This chain connects TRBV19 to TRBJ1-5, with D unresolved. CDR3 length: 16 residues. CDR1 and CDR2 from the germline V gene are LNHDA and SQIVND (reference sequence). The germline V and J ends were trimmed by 2 bases and 2 bases, with 13 bases remaining between them. CDR3 in DNA: TGTGCCAGTAGTATATCCCCACGGAGGGGCAATCAGCCCCAGCATTTT. Its translation: CASSISPRRGNQPQHF.

This clone was detected only a few times. The chain links TRBV12-5 to TRBJ1-2; TRBD1 matches at 9 bases. Germline CDR1 and CDR2: LGHNT and FRNRAP. V gave up 1 base and J gave up 8 bases; unmatched junction bases: 5. The CDR3 spans 14 residues. The CDR3 coding sequence is TGTGCTAGTGGTTTGGACAGGGGGCCCGGCGGCTACACCTTC. Its translation is CASGLDRGPGGYTF.

This clone has a single count. This chain uses TRBV29-1 with TRBJ2-7; 8 nucleotides align to TRBD1. The CDR3 has 11 amino acids. Trimming removed 6 bases from V and 6 bases from J; junction bases left unmatched: 4. CDR1 SQVTM and CDR2 ANQGSEA come from the germline V gene. The CDR3 region has the DNA TGCAGCGTCTGGACAGGGCGCGAGCAGTACTTC. It codes for CSVWTGREQYF.

The rearrangement links TRBV7-9 to TRBJ1-5; no definite D call. The germline CDR1 and CDR2 sequences are SEHNR and FQNEAQ (reference sequence). V was trimmed by 4 bases and J by 7 bases, leaving 8 bases between them. This CDR3 is built from 12 residues. Here the CDR3 reads CASSSLGQPQHF. In DNA form, the CDR3 reads TGTGCCAGCAGCTCTCTCGGGCAGCCCCAGCATTTT.

This chain joins TRBV4-3 and TRBJ2-7; 7 positions match TRBD2. The V gene end was trimmed by 0 bases and the J gene end by 12 bases; junction bases not matched to a gene: 8. This CDR3 region has 13 residues. Germline assignment: CDR1 LGHNA and CDR2 YSLEER. DNA of the CDR3: TGCGCCAGCAGCCAAGATACGCTAGCGGCAATGTACTTC. This sequence encodes CASSQDTLAAMYF.

This sequence joins TRBV11-2 and TRBJ2-5; 8 bases align to TRBD2. The germline gives CDR1 SGHAT, CDR2 FQNNGV. V lost 4 bases, J lost 4 bases, and 11 bases stayed unmatched. The CDR3 is 16 residues long. Here the CDR3 reads CASSSRGSGGSETQYF. The CDR3 DNA reads as TGTGCCAGCAGCTCACGTGGAAGCGGGGGATCAGAGACCCAGTACTTC. The full variable domain, completed using reference TRBV11-2 and TRBJ2-5, is EAGVAQSPRYKIIEKRQSVAFWCNPISGHATLYWYQQILGQGPKLLIQFQNNGVVDDSQLPKDRFSAERLKGVDSTLKIQPAKLEDSAVYLCASSSRGSGGSETQYFGPGTRLLVL.

The rearrangement links TRBV29-1 to TRBJ2-7; 8 nucleotides match TRBD2. This CDR3 region has 15 residues. Trimming cost V 0 bases and J 7 bases; bases outside gene matches: 11. Germline CDR1 is SQVTM and CDR2 is ANQGSEA. CDR3: CSVEDRGGGGREQYF. The CDR3 DNA follows: TGCAGCGTTGAAGATCGGGGGGGTGGTGGTAGAGAGCAGTACTTC.

Regarding this clone: The sample holds other DNA sequences that translate to the same CDR3. The V and J genes are TRBV9 and TRBJ1-4; tentatively, D is TRBD1 (5 bases). The CDR3 spans 15 residues. CDR1 is SGDLS and CDR2 is YYNGEE in the germline V gene. The germline V and J ends were trimmed by 2 bases and 5 bases, with 13 bases remaining between them. The CDR3 sequence is CASSVGPGGNEKLFF. The CDR3 bases are TGTGCCAGCAGCGTGGGGCCCGGAGGGAATGAAAAACTGTTTTTT.

The chain combines TRBV2 with TRBJ2-5; TRBD2 matches 10 bases. V shed 3 bases, J shed 5 bases, and the junction held 6 bases outside the gene matches. Germline CDR1 SNHLY, CDR2 FYNNEI. The CDR3 has 15 amino acids. The CDR3 region has the DNA TGTGCCAGCAGTGACAGCGGGGGGGCCTTGGAGACCCAGTACTTC. Translating gives CASSDSGGALETQYF.

The chain combines TRBV6-5 with TRBJ1-1; no firm D call. Trimming took off 7 bases at V and 3 bases at J, with 15 bases between the two ends. Germline CDR1 is MNHEY and CDR2 is SVGAGI. The CDR3 has 14 residues. In nucleotides, the CDR3 is TGTGCCAGCACCCTAAGCAGGTGGGACACTGAAGCTTTCTTT. Its translation is CASTLSRWDTEAFF.

The chain carries TRBV27 and TRBJ2-7; maybe TRBD2 (6 bases). Per germline, CDR1 MNHEY and CDR2 SMNVEV (reference sequence). Trimming stripped 1 base from V and 0 bases from J, with 10 bases between. There are 15 residues in the CDR3. The CDR3 is CASSLFGGRSYEQYF. The CDR3 DNA follows: TGTGCCAGCAGTTTATTCGGGGGTCGCTCCTACGAGCAGTACTTC.

The chain recombines TRBV13 with TRBJ2-1; D not certain. The V and J ends lost 3 bases and 8 bases respectively, with 5 bases between them. Germline-derived CDR1 and CDR2 are PRHDT and FYEKMQ (reference sequence). The CDR3 contains 11 residues. CDR3 nucleotides: TGTGCCAGCAGCTTCATAGATGAGCAGTTCTTC. This translates into CASSFIDEQFF.

The genes are TRBV19 and TRBJ2-1; maybe TRBD2 (6 bases). Germline lookup yields CDR1 LNHDA and CDR2 SQIVND (reference sequence). Trimming left V 1 base short and J 0 bases short, with 16 bases between. This CDR3 spans 18 amino acids. DNA for the CDR3: TGTGCCAGTAGTATAGGGTTTAGCGGACAACCCTCCTACAATGAGCAGTTCTTC. Translated: CASSIGFSGQPSYNEQFF.

The chain joins TRBV10-3 to TRBJ1-5; weak D call: TRBD1 (5 bases). V was pared by 2 bases and J by 1 base, with 12 bases between. Germline values: CDR1 ENHRY, CDR2 SYGVKD. The CDR3 totals 16 residues. The CDR3 region is CAISEGRGGSNQPQHF. The CDR3 DNA reads TGTGCCATCAGTGAGGGGAGGGGAGGGAGCAATCAGCCCCAGCATTTT.